The 29 T cell receptor beta chains given below trace back to one sample, sequenced in a study of blood T cell repertoires in COVID-19. Clones were read by immunoSEQ multiplex PCR, and TCRdb kept only the in-frame ones, dropping some. The sample contains about 270,000 clones, more than 80% of which appear only once. Sample: PBMCs or T cells enriched from blood (not recorded which). The receptors originated from a woman between 25 and 40 years old with acute COVID-19.

The chain employs TRBV7-8 and TRBJ2-1; D is uncertain. CDR1 and CDR2 from the germline V gene are SGHVS and FQNEAQ. V gave up 2 bases and J gave up 7 bases, with 12 bases separating them. The CDR3 covers 14 residues. DNA for the CDR3: TGTGCCAGCAGCTTACGGGTGGCCCAGAATGAGCAGTTCTTC. This gives the protein CASSLRVAQNEQFF.

The chain employs TRBV15 and TRBJ2-1; TRBD2 is a possible D gene (5 bases). The CDR3 is made up of 14 amino acids. From germline, CDR1 is LNHNV and CDR2 YYDKDF (reference sequence). V lost 0 bases and J lost 3, with 6 bases in between. CDR3 DNA sequence: TGTGCCACCAGCAGAGATCGGGACTACAATGAGCAGTTCTTC. It specifies CATSRDRDYNEQFF.

The chain carries TRBV28 and TRBJ1-2; 9 nucleotides match TRBD1. CDR3 size: 14 residues. The germline CDR1 and CDR2 sequences are MDHEN and SYDVKM. V lost 7 bases and J lost 3; bases outside the gene matches: 6. The CDR3 protein is CASIIQGADYGYTF. The CDR3 region has the DNA TGTGCCAGCATCATACAGGGGGCAGACTATGGCTACACCTTC.

This chain uses TRBV7-2 with TRBJ2-1, with D perhaps matching TRBD1 (5 bases). The germline CDR1 and CDR2 sequences are SGHTA and FQGNSA. V was pared by 5 bases and J by 3 bases, with 11 bases between. CDR3 length: 14 residues. The CDR3 nucleotides read TGTGCCAGCAGCCCAGGGCAGCGCTACAATGAGCAGTTCTTC. Translation: CASSPGQRYNEQFF. Supplemented by reference TRBV7-2 and TRBJ2-1, the full variable domain reads GAGVSQSPSNKVTEKGKDVELRCDPISGHTALYWYRQSLGQGLEFLIYFQGNSAPDKSGLPSDRFSAERTGGSVSTLTIQRTQQEDSAVYLCASSPGQRYNEQFFGPGTRLTVL.

The chain recombines TRBV11-1 with TRBJ2-7; D is undetermined. The CDR3 length is 12 residues. The germline V gene has CDR1 SGHAT and CDR2 FQDESV (reference sequence). Trimming removed 3 bases from V and 6 bases from J, with 9 bases in between. CDR3 DNA: TGTGCCAGCAGCTTGCGGCGCAGCGAGCAGTACTTC. Amino acid sequence: CASSLRRSEQYF.

The V call is TRBV5-1, the J call TRBJ2-1, with a possible D match to TRBD2 (5 bases). Trimming left V 0 bases short and J 3 bases short, with 13 bases between. Looked up from germline, CDR1 is SGHRS and CDR2 is YFSETQ. This CDR3 is built from 16 residues. The DNA of the CDR3 is TGCGCCAGCAGCTTGGTTTCAGCGGAGCACTACAATGAGCAGTTCTTC. This sequence encodes CASSLVSAEHYNEQFF.

The rearrangement links TRBV7-2 to TRBJ1-5; 7 positions match TRBD1. Germline CDR1 is SGHTA and CDR2 is FQGNSA. CDR3 size: 15 residues. The ends lost 6 bases at V and 6 bases at J; junction bases unmatched: 11. In nucleotides, the CDR3 is TGTGCCAGCAGTTATAGTACAGGGGTACGTCAGCCCCAGCATTTT. Translation gives CASSYSTGVRQPQHF.

CDR3 in amino acids: CASSTPRTGENEQFF. The CDR3 coding sequence is TGTGCCAGCAGTACCCCCAGGACAGGGGAGAATGAGCAGTTCTTC. V is TRBV27 and J is TRBJ2-1, with 9 bases that match TRBD1. The germline CDR1 and CDR2 sequences are MNHEY and SMNVEV (reference sequence). This CDR3 contains 15 residues. V lost 5 bases to trimming and J lost 7 bases; unmatched junction nucleotides: 9.

This clone has just one count. The chain recombines TRBV4-1 with TRBJ2-3; 7 bases are shared with TRBD2. V shed 4 bases and J 4 bases; nucleotides not matched to a gene: 8. This CDR3 has 15 amino acids. The germline gives CDR1 MGHRA, CDR2 YSYEKL. The CDR3 spells CASSRSWGGPDTQYF. DNA for the CDR3: TGCGCCAGCAGCCGTAGCTGGGGAGGGCCAGATACGCAGTATTTT.

This sequence joins TRBV7-9 and TRBJ1-5; no definite D call. CDR1 and CDR2 from the germline V gene are SEHNR and FQNEAQ (reference sequence). The V end lost 3 bases, the J end lost 5 bases, and 5 bases lay between the germline ends. This CDR3 contains 12 residues. For the CDR3, the DNA is TGTGCCAGCAGCTTCGGGGATCAGCCCCAGCATTTT. Translating gives CASSFGDQPQHF.

Notes on this clone: The sample carries other DNA sequences with the same CDR3. The chain uses TRBV28 and TRBJ2-1, with 7 bases fitting TRBD2. The CDR3 is made up of 12 amino acids. The junction had 0 bases not matched to a gene; V was cut back by 5 bases and J by 5 bases. Germline loops: CDR1 MDHEN, CDR2 SYDVKM. The CDR3 spells CASSLADNEQFF. Written as DNA, the CDR3 is TGTGCCAGCAGTCTAGCGGACAATGAGCAGTTCTTC.

This clone showed up just once. The chain recombines TRBV14 with TRBJ2-7, with TRBD1 matching over 9 bases. The CDR3 consists of 16 residues. After removal of 1 base from V and 6 bases from J, the junction contained 10 bases not matched to a gene. Germline lookup yields CDR1 SGHDN and CDR2 FVKESK. The CDR3 DNA follows: TGTGCCAGCAGCCAAGTCCCGGGACAGGGAGCCCCCGAGCAGTACTTC. Residues: CASSQVPGQGAPEQYF.

This chain joins TRBV2 and TRBJ2-1; TRBD2 aligns across 8 bases. Germline V gene sequence: CDR1 SNHLY, CDR2 FYNNEI. The length of the CDR3 is 16 residues. J lost 6 bases, V lost 4 bases, and 11 bases had no gene match. The CDR3 here is CASSGGAGLGFNEQFF. DNA for the CDR3: TGTGCCAGCAGTGGAGGTGCGGGACTAGGCTTCAATGAGCAGTTCTTC.

The chain employs TRBV7-9 and TRBJ1-2; TRBD1 is a possible D gene (5 bases). The CDR3 sequence is 13 residues long. Germline V gene sequence: CDR1 SEHNR, CDR2 FQNEAQ (reference sequence). Trimming took 5 bases from V and 3 from J, leaving 10 bases between them. The CDR3: CASSTQTDYGYTF. The CDR3 DNA follows: TGTGCCAGCAGCACACAGACAGACTATGGCTACACCTTC. Complete variable domain (other parts from reference TRBV7-9 and TRBJ1-2): DTGVSQNPRHKITKRGQNVTFRCDPISEHNRLYWYRQTLGQGPEFLTYFQNEAQLEKSRLLSDRFSAERPKGSFSTLEIQRTEQGDSAMYLCASSTQTDYGYTFGSGTRLTVV.

Concerning this clone: Different DNA sequences within this sample yield the same CDR3. V is TRBV29-1 and J is TRBJ1-2, with 8 bases fitting TRBD1. The CDR3 has 12 residues. Germline-derived CDR1 and CDR2 are SQVTM and ANQGSEA. J lost 8 bases, V lost 2 bases, and 4 bases had no gene match. CDR3 amino acids: CSVEQGAGGYTF. The CDR3 DNA follows: TGCAGCGTTGAACAGGGGGCAGGGGGCTACACCTTC.

The chain has TRBV7-2 and TRBJ2-7; 12 nucleotides match TRBD2. Germline V gene lookup returns CDR1 SGHTA and CDR2 FQGNSA. J gave up 0 bases and V 5 bases, and 2 bases lay outside the gene matches. The CDR3 has 15 residues. The CDR3 region is CASSETSGSSYEQYF. The DNA for the CDR3 is TGTGCCAGCAGCGAGACTAGCGGGAGCTCCTACGAGCAGTACTTC.

This clone showed up just once. The rearrangement uses TRBV2 and TRBJ1-6; D gene ambiguous. The germline V gene has CDR1 SNHLY and CDR2 FYNNEI. The V and J ends lost 4 bases and 4 bases respectively, with 14 bases between them. CDR3 length: 16 residues. DNA of the CDR3: TGTGCCAGCAGTGGGCCGGGATCGATTTATAATTCACCCCTCCACTTT. Amino acids: CASSGPGSIYNSPLHF.

In this sample, this clone turned up once. This chain connects TRBV11-2 to TRBJ1-6, with D unresolved. Deletions cut 0 bases from V and 8 bases from J, with 8 bases between. This CDR3 region has 14 residues. The V gene's germline CDR1 is SGHAT and CDR2 FQNNGV. CDR3 sequence: CASSLEASDSPLHF. The DNA for the CDR3 is TGTGCCAGCAGCTTAGAAGCGTCAGATTCACCCCTCCACTTT.

V usage is TRBV2 and J usage is TRBJ1-5; no definite D call. Germline loops: CDR1 SNHLY, CDR2 FYNNEI. The CDR3 loop spans 14 amino acids. The V end lost 2 bases, the J end lost 4 bases, and 9 bases lay between the germline ends. CDR3 DNA sequence: TGTGCCAGCAGTGAATATATCACTAATCAGCCCCAGCATTTT. Its translation: CASSEYITNQPQHF.

This chain links TRBV25-1 with TRBJ2-1; 9 positions match TRBD2. CDR3 length: 17 amino acids. Germline V gene lookup returns CDR1 MGHDK and CDR2 SYGVNS. The trim removed 0 bases at V and 4 bases at J, leaving 7 bases unmatched. As DNA, the CDR3 is TGTGCCAGCAGTGAATATCGTAGCGGGAGAGATTACAATGAGCAGTTCTTC. Translating it yields CASSEYRSGRDYNEQFF. Full variable domain (remainder filled in from reference TRBV25-1 and TRBJ2-1): EADIYQTPRYLVIGTGKKITLECSQTMGHDKMYWYQQDPGMELHLIHYSYGVNSTEKGDLSSESTVSRIRTEHFPLTLESARPSHTSQYLCASSEYRSGRDYNEQFFGPGTRLTVL.

The rearrangement uses TRBV9 and TRBJ1-5, with 8 nucleotides matching TRBD1. J was trimmed by 8 bases and V by 0 bases; bases with no gene match: 7. Germline V gene sequence: CDR1 SGDLS, CDR2 YYNGEE. The CDR3 length is 15 residues. As DNA, the CDR3 is TGTGCCAGCAGCGTAGGGACAGGGAATTATGAGCCCCAGCATTTT. Encoded protein: CASSVGTGNYEPQHF.

The chain employs TRBV5-1 and TRBJ2-6, with TRBD1 identical over 9 bases. Germline CDR1 SGHRS, CDR2 YFSETQ. V lost 4 bases, J lost 2 bases, and 10 bases stayed unmatched. The CDR3 sequence is 18 residues long. The CDR3 loop reads CASSHGGTGSTGANVLTF. The CDR3 nucleotides are TGCGCCAGCAGCCATGGGGGGACAGGGTCGACTGGGGCCAACGTCCTGACTTTC.

The V gene is TRBV24-1, the J gene TRBJ2-3; D is unresolved. The CDR3 covers 15 residues. V was trimmed by 0 bases and J by 4 bases, leaving 10 bases between them. The V gene's germline CDR1 is KGHDR and CDR2 SFDVKD. The CDR3 DNA reads TGTGCCACCAGTGATTTGACCGGGTCATCAGATACGCAGTATTTT. Encoded protein: CATSDLTGSSDTQYF.

The chain employs TRBV2 and TRBJ1-4, with 9 nucleotides matching TRBD1. The V and J ends lost 3 bases and 8 bases, in that order; junction bases with no gene match: 4. The CDR3 is made up of 14 amino acids. Germline V gene lookup returns CDR1 SNHLY and CDR2 FYNNEI. Here the CDR3 reads CASSDSDRGEKLFF. CDR3 coding DNA: TGTGCCAGCAGTGACTCGGACAGGGGAGAAAAACTGTTTTTT.

This clone was counted a few times. The chain is built from TRBV19 and TRBJ1-5, with a possible D match to TRBD1 (6 bases). The CDR3 covers 17 residues. Per germline, CDR1 LNHDA and CDR2 SQIVND (reference sequence). Trimming took off 1 base at V and 0 bases at J, with 13 bases between the two ends. The CDR3 coding sequence is TGTGCCAGTAGTATAGGGGGGCAGAGACCTAGCAATCAGCCCCAGCATTTT. Protein product: CASSIGGQRPSNQPQHF.

This rearrangement joins TRBV2 to TRBJ2-1; the match to TRBD2 covers 11 bases. The CDR3 has 14 amino acids. The germline CDR1 and CDR2 sequences are SNHLY and FYNNEI. V lost 9 bases and J lost 4; bases outside the gene matches: 5. The CDR3 spells CARQGLADYNEQFF. The CDR3 DNA reads TGTGCCAGACAGGGACTAGCGGATTACAATGAGCAGTTCTTC.

The V call is TRBV5-1, the J call TRBJ1-2; 8 bases are shared with TRBD1. CDR1 is SGHRS, CDR2 YFSETQ, per germline. Trimming cost V 2 bases and J 3 bases; bases outside gene matches: 0. The length of the CDR3 is 13 residues. CDR3 DNA: TGCGCCAGCAGCTTACAGGGGGACTATGGCTACACCTTC. Encoded protein: CASSLQGDYGYTF.

This chain connects TRBV9 to TRBJ2-7; 9 bases map to TRBD1. In germline, CDR1 is SGDLS, CDR2 YYNGEE. After removal of 0 bases from V and 3 bases from J, the junction contained 1 base not matched to a gene. The CDR3 totals 14 residues. In DNA, the CDR3 is TGTGCCAGCAGCGTAGAGGACAGGGGCTACGAGCAGTACTTC. As protein: CASSVEDRGYEQYF.

The chain recombines TRBV5-1 with TRBJ2-3, with 8 bases that match TRBD2. The CDR3 has 16 residues. Germline CDR1 SGHRS, CDR2 YFSETQ. Trimming cost V 5 bases and J 2 bases; bases outside gene matches: 10. The DNA for the CDR3 is TGCGCCAGCAGTTTCAAGCGGGAGTTGGTCACAGATACGCAGTATTTT. Protein product: CASSFKRELVTDTQYF.